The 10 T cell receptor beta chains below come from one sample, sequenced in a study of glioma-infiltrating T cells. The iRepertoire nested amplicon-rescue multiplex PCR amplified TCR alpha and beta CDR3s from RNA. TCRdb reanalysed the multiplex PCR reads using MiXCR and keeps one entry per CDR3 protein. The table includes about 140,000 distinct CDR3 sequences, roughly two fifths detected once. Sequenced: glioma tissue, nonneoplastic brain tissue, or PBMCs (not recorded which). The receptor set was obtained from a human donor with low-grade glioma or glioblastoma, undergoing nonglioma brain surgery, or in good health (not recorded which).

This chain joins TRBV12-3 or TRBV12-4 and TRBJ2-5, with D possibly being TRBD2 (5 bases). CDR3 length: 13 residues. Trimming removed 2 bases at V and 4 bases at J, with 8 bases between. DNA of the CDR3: TGTGCCAGCAGTTTAATGAGCGGAGAGACCCAGTACTTC. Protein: CASSLMSGETQYF.

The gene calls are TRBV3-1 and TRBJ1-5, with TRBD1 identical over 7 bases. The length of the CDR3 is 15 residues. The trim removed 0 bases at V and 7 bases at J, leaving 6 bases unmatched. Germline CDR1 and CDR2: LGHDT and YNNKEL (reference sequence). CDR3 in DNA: TGTGCCAGCAGCCAAGATTATCAGGGGGGGCAGCCCCAGCATTTT. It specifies CASSQDYQGGQPQHF. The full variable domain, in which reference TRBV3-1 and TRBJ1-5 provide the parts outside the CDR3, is DTAVSQTPKYLVTQMGNDKSIKCEQNLGHDTMYWYKQDSKKFLKIMFSYNNKELIINETVPNRFSPKSPDKAHLNLHINSLELGDSAVYFCASSQDYQGGQPQHFGDGTRLSIL.

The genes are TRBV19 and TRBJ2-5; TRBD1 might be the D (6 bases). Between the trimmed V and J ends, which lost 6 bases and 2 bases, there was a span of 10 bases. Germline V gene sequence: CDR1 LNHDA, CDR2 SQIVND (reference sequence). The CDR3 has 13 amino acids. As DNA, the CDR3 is TGTGCCAGTAGAATGAGGGGGCAAGAGACCCAGTACTTC. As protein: CASRMRGQETQYF.

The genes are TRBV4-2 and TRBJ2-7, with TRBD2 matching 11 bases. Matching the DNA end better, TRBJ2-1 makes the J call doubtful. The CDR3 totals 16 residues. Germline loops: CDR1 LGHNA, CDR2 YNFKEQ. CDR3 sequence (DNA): TGTGCCAGCAGCCAAGCCGGGACTAGCGGAAACAATGAGCAGTTCTTC. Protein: CASSQAGTSGNNEQFF.

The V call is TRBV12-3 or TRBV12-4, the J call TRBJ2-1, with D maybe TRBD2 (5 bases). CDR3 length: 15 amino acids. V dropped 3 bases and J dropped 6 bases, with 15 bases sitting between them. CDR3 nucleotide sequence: TGTGCCAGCAGTTTCCTTGGCCTGGGGAGCAATGAGCAGTTCTTC. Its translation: CASSFLGLGSNEQFF.

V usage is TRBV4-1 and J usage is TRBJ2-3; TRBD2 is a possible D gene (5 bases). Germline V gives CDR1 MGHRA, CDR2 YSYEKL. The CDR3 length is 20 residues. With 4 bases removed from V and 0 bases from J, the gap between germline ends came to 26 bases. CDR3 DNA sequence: TGCGCCAGCAGCCCAAGACTGTTCTGGAGGTTTCGAACTAGCACAGATACGCAGTATTTT. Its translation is CASSPRLFWRFRTSTDTQYF.

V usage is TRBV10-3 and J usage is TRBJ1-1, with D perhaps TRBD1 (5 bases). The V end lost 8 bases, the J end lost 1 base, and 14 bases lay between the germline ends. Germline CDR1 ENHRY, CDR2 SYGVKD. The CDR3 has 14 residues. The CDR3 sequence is CAIQAGHQNTEAFF. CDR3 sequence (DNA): TGTGCCATCCAGGCAGGACACCAGAACACTGAAGCTTTCTTT.

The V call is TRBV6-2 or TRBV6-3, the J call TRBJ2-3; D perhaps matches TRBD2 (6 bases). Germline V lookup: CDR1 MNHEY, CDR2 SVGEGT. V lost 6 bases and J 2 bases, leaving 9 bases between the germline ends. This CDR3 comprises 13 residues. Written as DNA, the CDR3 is TGTGCCAGCAGGGAGGGGTTCACAGATACGCAGTATTTT. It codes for CASREGFTDTQYF.

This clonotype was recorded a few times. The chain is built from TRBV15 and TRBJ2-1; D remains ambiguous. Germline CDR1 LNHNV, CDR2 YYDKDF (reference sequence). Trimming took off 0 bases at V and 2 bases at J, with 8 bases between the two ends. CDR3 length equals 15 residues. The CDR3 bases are TGTGCCACCAGCAGAGATCGTGGAACCTACAATGAGCAGTTCTTC. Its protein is CATSRDRGTYNEQFF.

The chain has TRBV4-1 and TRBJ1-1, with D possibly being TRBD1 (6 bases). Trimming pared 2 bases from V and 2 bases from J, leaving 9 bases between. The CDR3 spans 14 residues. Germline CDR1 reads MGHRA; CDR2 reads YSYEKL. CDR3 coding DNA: TGCGCCAGCAGCCAACAACAGGGTAACACTGAAGCTTTCTTT. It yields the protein CASSQQQGNTEAFF.